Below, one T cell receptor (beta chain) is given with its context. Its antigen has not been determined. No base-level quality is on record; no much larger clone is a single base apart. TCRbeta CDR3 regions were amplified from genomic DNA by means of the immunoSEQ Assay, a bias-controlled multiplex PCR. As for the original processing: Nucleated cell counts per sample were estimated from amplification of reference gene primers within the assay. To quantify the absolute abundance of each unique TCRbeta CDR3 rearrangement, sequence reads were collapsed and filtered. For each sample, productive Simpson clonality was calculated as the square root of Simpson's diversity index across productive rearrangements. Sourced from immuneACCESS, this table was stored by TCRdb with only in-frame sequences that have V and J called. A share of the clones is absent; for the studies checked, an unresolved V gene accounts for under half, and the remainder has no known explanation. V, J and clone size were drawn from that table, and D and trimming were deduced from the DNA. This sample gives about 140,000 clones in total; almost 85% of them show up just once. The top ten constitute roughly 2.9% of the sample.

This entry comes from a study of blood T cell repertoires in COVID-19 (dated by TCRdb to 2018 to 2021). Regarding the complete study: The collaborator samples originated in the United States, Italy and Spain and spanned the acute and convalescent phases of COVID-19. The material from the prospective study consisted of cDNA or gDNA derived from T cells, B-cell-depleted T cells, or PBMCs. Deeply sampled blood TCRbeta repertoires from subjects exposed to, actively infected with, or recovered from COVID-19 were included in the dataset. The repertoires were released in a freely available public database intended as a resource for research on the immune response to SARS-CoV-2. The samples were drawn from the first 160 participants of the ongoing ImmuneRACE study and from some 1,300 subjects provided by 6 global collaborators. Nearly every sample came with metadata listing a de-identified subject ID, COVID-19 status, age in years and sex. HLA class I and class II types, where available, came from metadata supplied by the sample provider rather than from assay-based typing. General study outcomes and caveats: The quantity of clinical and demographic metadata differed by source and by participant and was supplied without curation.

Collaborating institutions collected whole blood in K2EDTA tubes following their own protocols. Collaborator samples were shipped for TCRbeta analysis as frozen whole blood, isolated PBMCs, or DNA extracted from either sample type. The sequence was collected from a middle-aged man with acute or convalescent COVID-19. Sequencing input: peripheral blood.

The CDR3: CASSTRTAQETQYF. The nucleotide sequence reads as follows: TGCGCCAGCAGCACTCGGACAGCTCAAGAGACCCAGTACTTC. The receptor chain draws on TRBV5-1 and TRBJ2-5; TRBD1 is possibly the D segment (6 matching bases). The V and J ends are trimmed by 4 bases and 2 bases, leaving 12 bases between them. From the cysteine through the phenylalanine, the CDR3 covers 14 amino acids. Here the CDR3 DNA is all that survives: 42 bases in frame from base 1. CDR1 and CDR2, looked up from the germline V gene, are SGHRS and YFSETQ.